Listed below are T cell receptor beta chains from one sample, sequenced in a study of T cell responses to AZD1222 COVID-19 vaccine. Measured with immunoSEQ multiplex PCR; TCRdb has only the in-frame clones, and not every one. The table has about 180,000 clones, approximately 86% seen once. Here the sequenced sample was peripheral blood, taken 28 days after the second AZD1222 dose. The receptors were gathered from an adult who received the AZD1222 COVID-19 vaccine. Each CDR3 is given with its conserved first and last residue. The D gene is left open where the match is weak. Clone size, where shown, is once, few, many, or a class for clones that have expanded.

NA | TRBJ2-3 | NA | TRBV10-3 | CAIGPPTDTQYF | TGTGCCATCGGACCGCCCACAGATACGCAGTATTTT
NA | TRBJ1-4 | NA | TRBV3-1/TRBV3-2 | CASSQDVGWGEKLFF | TGTGCCAGCAGCCAAGATGTGGGCTGGGGTGAAAAACTGTTTTTT
NA | TRBJ2-3 | TRBD2 | TRBV7-3 | CASSPWTSGGPDTQYF | TGTGCCAGCAGCCCCTGGACTAGCGGGGGGCCGGATACGCAGTATTTT
NA | TRBJ1-1 | NA | TRBV7-3 | CASSLTGASTEAFF | TGTGCCAGCAGCTTAACCGGGGCGAGCACTGAAGCTTTCTTT
NA | TRBJ2-3 | NA | TRBV2 | CASSLGTGGPDTQYF | TGTGCCAGCAGTTTAGGCACAGGAGGACCAGATACGCAGTATTTT
NA | TRBJ1-1 | NA | TRBV18 | CASSPLPEYTEAFF | TGTGCCAGCTCACCGCTCCCAGAATACACTGAAGCTTTCTTT
NA | TRBJ2-2 | NA | TRBV7-3 | CASSFPDSGTGELFF | TGTGCCAGCAGCTTCCCGGACAGCGGCACCGGGGAGCTGTTTTTT
NA | TRBJ2-7 | TRBD1 | TRBV19 | CASRDRAHEQYF | TGTGCCAGTAGGGACAGGGCACACGAGCAGTACTTC
NA | TRBJ1-1 | NA | TRBV2 | CASSGVGGEAFF | TGTGCCAGCAGTGGTGTAGGGGGGGAAGCTTTCTTT
NA | TRBJ1-1 | NA | TRBV9 | CASSVGGGGTEAFF | TGTGCCAGCAGCGTAGGGGGCGGGGGCACTGAAGCTTTCTTT
NA | TRBJ2-3 | NA | TRBV3-1/TRBV3-2 | CASSQRREQYF | TGTGCCAGCAGCCAGAGGAGGGAGCAGTATTTT
once | TRBJ2-7 | NA | TRBV30 | CAWSPGVEQYF | TGTGCCTGGAGTCCAGGGGTAGAGCAGTACTTC
NA | TRBJ1-2 | TRBD1 | TRBV3-1/TRBV3-2 | CASSQLQGFDGYTF | TGTGCCAGCAGCCAACTACAGGGGTTCGATGGCTACACCTTC
NA | TRBJ2-1 | NA | TRBV20-1 | CSASPAGLTGYEQFF | TGCAGTGCTAGTCCAGCAGGGCTGACTGGGTATGAGCAGTTCTTC
NA | TRBJ2-7 | NA | TRBV11-3 | CASSLNRQSSYEQYF | TGTGCCAGCAGCCTAAACAGACAGAGCTCCTACGAGCAGTACTTC
once | TRBJ2-5 | TRBD2 | TRBV7-7 | CASSQSGGRETQYF | TGTGCTAGCAGCCAAAGCGGGGGACGGGAGACCCAGTACTTC
NA | TRBJ1-5 | TRBD1 | TRBV11-2 | CASSRAPGGHQPQHF | TGTGCCAGCAGCAGAGCCCCAGGGGGCCATCAGCCCCAGCATTTT
NA | TRBJ1-3 | NA | TRBV19 | CASSPTGDSGNTIYF | TGTGCCAGTAGCCCGACGGGAGACTCTGGAAACACCATATATTTT
NA | TRBJ2-2 | TRBD2 | TRBV11-1 | CASSLRRGGRTGELFF | TGTGCCAGCAGCTTGAGACGGGGGGGCCGTACCGGGGAGCTGTTTTTT
NA | TRBJ2-1 | NA | TRBV6-1 | CASSDLPGHFNEQFF | TGTGCCAGCAGTGACCTGCCGGGACACTTCAATGAGCAGTTCTTC
NA | TRBJ2-2 | NA | TRBV6-5 | CASTRGGSGELFF | TGTGCCAGCACCAGAGGGGGTTCCGGGGAGCTGTTTTTT
NA | TRBJ2-7 | NA | TRBV6-5 | CASRGGTTIYEQYF | TGTGCCAGTCGCGGAGGGACAACAATCTACGAGCAGTACTTC
NA | TRBJ1-3 | TRBD1 | TRBV30 | CAWGTGGNTIYF | TGTGCCTGGGGGACAGGGGGAAACACCATATATTTT
once | TRBJ2-2 | NA | TRBV19 | CASSRTLGAGELFF | TGTGCCAGTAGTCGGACCCTAGGGGCCGGGGAGCTGTTTTTT
NA | TRBJ1-2 | NA | TRBV19 | CASSDQSRGNYGYTF | TGTGCCAGTAGTGATCAATCCAGGGGTAACTATGGCTACACCTTC